The 26 T cell receptor beta chains below were found in one sample sequenced in a study of cytomegalovirus exposure and HLA in healthy donors. A multiplex PCR was run with 60 Vbeta primers and 13 Jbeta primers. The repertoire was sequenced with immunoSEQ multiplex PCR; TCRdb's copy has only in-frame clones and lacks some. The data show around 40,000 clones, roughly 90% seen once. Sample: PBMCs. Receptors originate from a woman between 40 and 55 years old in good health and CMV-seropositive.

The V gene is TRBV28, the J gene TRBJ1-2; perhaps TRBD1 as D (6 bases). V lost 6 bases and J lost 5, with 19 bases in between. Per the germline V gene, CDR1 is MDHEN and CDR2 is SYDVKM. The CDR3 has 15 amino acids. CDR3 loop: CASRETDAGAYGYTF. DNA of the CDR3: TGTGCCAGCAGGGAGACAGACGCAGGGGCATATGGCTACACCTTC.

V usage is TRBV29-1 and J usage is TRBJ1-2; 8 nucleotides align to TRBD1. This CDR3 comprises 13 residues. Unmatched junction bases numbered 5, after V lost 4 bases and J lost 4 bases. Looked up from germline, CDR1 is SQVTM and CDR2 is ANQGSEA. The CDR3 protein is CSVGTDRGYGYTF. The CDR3 DNA reads as TGCAGCGTTGGGACCGACAGGGGCTATGGCTACACCTTC.

This rearrangement joins TRBV6-1 to TRBJ1-6, with 11 bases fitting TRBD1. V lost 5 bases to trimming and J lost 10 bases; unmatched junction nucleotides: 7. CDR1 and CDR2 from the germline V gene are MNHNS and SASEGT. This CDR3 spans 15 amino acids. The CDR3 reads CASSRGQGVGSPLHF. For the CDR3, the DNA is TGTGCCAGCAGTAGGGGACAGGGGGTAGGGTCACCCCTCCACTTT.

The table lists this clone with a count of one. This chain links TRBV28 with TRBJ2-7; D is possibly TRBD2 (5 bases). The CDR3 runs to 13 residues. Deletions cut 2 bases from V and 3 bases from J, with 8 bases between. In germline, CDR1 is MDHEN, CDR2 SYDVKM. For the CDR3, the DNA is TGTGCCAGCAGTTTAGCGGGCCGCTACGAGCAGTACTTC. Its protein product is CASSLAGRYEQYF.

The chain uses TRBV9 and TRBJ2-5; TRBD2 is a possible D gene (5 bases). The J call could be wrong; TRBJ2-7 is a better fit for the DNA end. CDR1 and CDR2 from the germline V gene are SGDLS and YYNGEE. The CDR3 totals 16 residues. The CDR3 DNA sequence: TGTGCCAGCAGCCCAGAAGGAGGTATAGGGCCCTACGAGCAGTACTTC. This sequence encodes CASSPEGGIGPYEQYF.

This chain connects TRBV5-1 to TRBJ1-2; 7 nucleotides align to TRBD1. J was trimmed by 4 bases and V by 0 bases; bases with no gene match: 6. The CDR3 extends over 15 amino acids. From germline, CDR1 is SGHRS and CDR2 YFSETQ. In DNA, the CDR3 is TGCGCCAGCAGCTTGGTAGGGGACAGATCCTATGGCTACACCTTC. Its translation: CASSLVGDRSYGYTF.

The chain employs TRBV13 and TRBJ2-2, with 12 nucleotides matching TRBD2. CDR1 is PRHDT and CDR2 is FYEKMQ in the germline V gene (reference sequence). This CDR3 comprises 16 residues. V shed 5 bases, J shed 3 bases, and the junction held 4 bases outside the gene matches. CDR3 in amino acids: CASSTGLAGHTGELFF. CDR3 nucleotide sequence: TGTGCCAGCAGCACCGGACTAGCGGGACACACCGGGGAGCTGTTTTTT.

This rearrangement joins TRBV5-1 to TRBJ2-1; D possibly corresponds to TRBD1 (5 bases). The CDR3 is 16 residues long. V was trimmed by 1 base and J by 3 bases, leaving 14 bases between them. Germline values: CDR1 SGHRS, CDR2 YFSETQ. CDR3 residues: CASSLMAAGLYNEQFF. The CDR3, as DNA: TGCGCCAGCAGCTTGATGGCGGCAGGGCTCTACAATGAGCAGTTCTTC.

CDR3 in amino acids: CAVGNEETQYF. The DNA of the CDR3 is TGTGCCGTCGGGAACGAGGAGACCCAGTACTTC. The chain is built from TRBV6-6 and TRBJ2-5, with TRBD2 as a possible D gene (5 bases). The CDR3 covers 11 residues. Germline V lookup: CDR1 MNHNY, CDR2 SVGAGI (reference sequence). V was shortened by 11 bases and J by 5 bases, with 12 bases between the two germline ends.

This chain joins TRBV28 and TRBJ2-5; D gene ambiguous. The CDR3 runs 13 residues. CDR1 MDHEN and CDR2 SYDVKM come from the germline V gene. V dropped 6 bases and J dropped 0 bases, with 8 bases sitting between them. CDR3 residues: CASRSVYQETQYF. As DNA, the CDR3 is TGTGCCAGCAGATCGGTGTACCAAGAGACCCAGTACTTC.

The genes are TRBV5-6 and TRBJ2-7, with D unclear. This CDR3 is 13 amino acids long. The V and J ends lost 2 bases and 2 bases respectively, with 8 bases between them. Germline V gives CDR1 SGHDT, CDR2 YYEEEE. CDR3 sequence: CASSFVQTYEQYF. The CDR3 nucleotides read TGTGCCAGCAGCTTTGTCCAGACCTACGAGCAGTACTTC.

In this sample, this clone turned up once. The V call is TRBV6-5, the J call TRBJ1-1, with a possible D match to TRBD1 (6 bases). Germline-derived CDR1 and CDR2 are MNHEY and SVGAGI. The CDR3 runs 14 residues. Trimming cost V 4 bases and J 4 bases, with 13 bases left between them. CDR3 protein: CASSFGTRATEAFF. DNA for the CDR3: TGTGCCAGCAGTTTCGGGACAAGGGCCACTGAAGCTTTCTTT.

The chain has TRBV6-5 and TRBJ2-2, with D tentatively TRBD2 (6 bases). V lost 5 bases, J lost 4 bases, and 14 bases lay in between. Germline V gives CDR1 MNHEY, CDR2 SVGAGI. The CDR3 covers 15 residues. The CDR3 DNA sequence: TGTGCCAGCAGTCCGAAGGGGACTGCCACCGGGGAGCTGTTTTTT. Amino acid sequence: CASSPKGTATGELFF.

The chain combines TRBV19 with TRBJ2-3, with 16 bases that match TRBD2. The CDR3 is made up of 16 amino acids. V shed 4 bases and J 6 bases; nucleotides not matched to a gene: 4. Germline CDR1 LNHDA, CDR2 SQIVND (reference sequence). CDR3 protein: CASSTGTSGRADTQYF. The CDR3 DNA sequence: TGTGCCAGTAGTACCGGGACTAGCGGGAGGGCGGATACGCAGTATTTT.

The J gene is TRBJ2-5, the V gene TRBV6-6, with 11 bases matching TRBD2. The CDR3 totals 16 residues. V lost 6 bases to trimming and J lost 2 bases; unmatched junction nucleotides: 8. The V gene's germline CDR1 is MNHNY and CDR2 SVGAGI (reference sequence). The chain's CDR3 is CASRGGSGGVQETQYF. Here the CDR3 DNA reads TGTGCCAGCAGGGGGGGTAGCGGGGGGGTTCAAGAGACCCAGTACTTC.

This chain uses TRBV14 with TRBJ1-4, with D maybe TRBD1 (5 bases). The CDR3 sequence is 14 residues long. Trimming stripped 4 bases from V and 8 bases from J, with 14 bases between. CDR1 SGHDN and CDR2 FVKESK come from the germline V gene. The CDR3 region has the DNA TGTGCCAGCAGCCTCGGCCTGGAGGGGGAAAAACTGTTTTTT. As protein: CASSLGLEGEKLFF.

The chain joins TRBV2 to TRBJ2-7; 8 nucleotides match TRBD2. The V gene end was trimmed by 9 bases and the J gene end by 0 bases; junction bases not matched to a gene: 16. Germline V gene sequence: CDR1 SNHLY, CDR2 FYNNEI. The CDR3 loop spans 17 amino acids. CDR3 in amino acids: CASAPPEKRGSSYEQYF. Here the CDR3 DNA reads TGTGCCAGTGCTCCTCCCGAGAAGCGGGGGAGCTCCTACGAGCAGTACTTC.

The chain uses TRBV29-1 and TRBJ1-1, with 7 bases matching TRBD1. After removal of 5 bases from V and 6 bases from J, the junction contained 6 bases not matched to a gene. The germline V gene encodes CDR1 SQVTM and CDR2 ANQGSEA. This CDR3 has 12 residues. CDR3 region: CSVRQGRAEAFF. CDR3 in DNA: TGCAGCGTTCGACAGGGTCGGGCTGAAGCTTTCTTT.

The genes are TRBV14 and TRBJ1-3, with TRBD1 identical over 9 bases. With V trimmed by 5 bases and J by 3 bases, 8 bases remained unmatched. Germline lookup yields CDR1 SGHDN and CDR2 FVKESK. The CDR3 covers 16 residues. The CDR3 here is CASSKRPGQGGNTIYF. CDR3 nucleotide sequence: TGTGCCAGCAGCAAGAGGCCGGGACAGGGTGGAAACACCATATATTTT.

The rearrangement uses TRBV30 and TRBJ1-1, with a weak D call TRBD1 (5 bases). The CDR3 runs to 12 residues. In germline, CDR1 is GTSNPN, CDR2 SVGIG (reference sequence). V lost 1 base, J lost 4 bases, and 7 bases lay in between. This chain's CDR3 is CAWSGGGTEAFF. CDR3 DNA: TGTGCCTGGAGTGGGGGGGGCACTGAAGCTTTCTTT.

The rearrangement joins TRBV5-4 to TRBJ2-2; D might be TRBD2 (5 bases). With 4 bases removed from V and 6 bases from J, the gap between germline ends came to 13 bases. Germline V gene sequence: CDR1 SGHNT, CDR2 YYREEE (reference sequence). The CDR3 loop spans 14 amino acids. CDR3 DNA sequence: TGTGCCAGCAGCCAACAGAACGGGGCCGGGGAGCTGTTTTTT. It specifies CASSQQNGAGELFF.

The chain combines TRBV6-1 with TRBJ2-7; TRBD2 is a possible D gene (5 bases). Trimming took off 2 bases at V and 6 bases at J, with 8 bases between the two ends. CDR1 and CDR2 (germline): MNHNS, SASEGT. The CDR3 runs 12 residues. The CDR3: CASSEIGSEQYF. The CDR3 nucleotides are TGTGCCAGCAGTGAAATTGGGAGCGAGCAGTACTTC.

This chain uses TRBV2 with TRBJ2-2; 9 positions agree with TRBD1. Per the germline V gene, CDR1 is SNHLY and CDR2 is FYNNEI. The CDR3 has 12 amino acids. V trimming: 10 bases; J trimming: 5 bases; junction bases outside the gene matches: 2. The CDR3 sequence is CAKDRGTGELFF. The CDR3 coding sequence is TGTGCCAAGGACAGGGGAACCGGGGAGCTGTTTTTT.

V usage is TRBV5-5 and J usage is TRBJ1-5; D remains unclear. V lost 0 bases to trimming and J lost 7 bases, with 11 bases between them. The CDR3 totals 14 residues. In germline, CDR1 is SGHKS, CDR2 YYEKEE (reference sequence). DNA of the CDR3: TGTGCCAGCAGCTTGGACACGGGGAGGCAGCCCCAGCATTTT. Protein sequence: CASSLDTGRQPQHF.

The gene calls are TRBV30 and TRBJ1-4; the D gene is possibly TRBD1 (5 bases). There are 12 residues in the CDR3. V lost 7 bases and J 7 bases, leaving 13 bases between the germline ends. From germline, CDR1 is GTSNPN and CDR2 SVGIG (reference sequence). The chain's CDR3 is CASPGGGEKLFF. In DNA form, the CDR3 reads TGTGCCTCCCCGGGGGGGGGTGAAAAACTGTTTTTT.

The chain couples TRBV19 to TRBJ2-1; D perhaps matches TRBD2 (6 bases). CDR1 is LNHDA and CDR2 is SQIVND in the germline V gene (reference sequence). The V gene lost 7 bases and the J gene lost 3 bases, with 10 bases spanning the gap. This CDR3 has 13 residues. CDR3: CASNLGGYNEQFF. In DNA form, the CDR3 reads TGTGCCAGTAATCTCGGGGGCTACAATGAGCAGTTCTTC.